The rows below give T cell receptor beta chains drawn from one sample of a study of T cell changes during pregnancy in multiple sclerosis. Profiled with immunoSEQ multiplex PCR; TCRdb holds only in-frame clones, not every one. The sample holds about 80,000 clones, just over 90% seen once. The source was peripheral blood, collected after pregnancy. The source of these receptors is a female donor in good health, enrolled as a control in a pregnancy study. Both conserved end residues are part of each CDR3. D genes are given only for firm matches. The size field is filled for only some rows; it gives once, few, many or a size class.

NA	NA	TRBV30	TRBJ1-1	CAWSRGLLNTEAFF	TGTGCCTGGAGTCGAGGGCTTTTGAACACTGAAGCTTTCTTT
NA	NA	TRBV4-1	TRBJ2-1	CASSQVTGSYNEQFF	TGCGCCAGCAGCCAAGTTACAGGTTCCTACAATGAGCAGTTCTTC
NA	TRBD2	TRBV7-9	TRBJ2-7	CASSKGLAESYEQYF	TGTGCCAGCAGCAAAGGACTAGCGGAGTCCTACGAGCAGTACTTC
NA	TRBD2	TRBV28	TRBJ2-3	CASSLSGEGLRRHF	TGTGCCAGCAGTTTATCGGGGGAGGGCCTAAGGAGGCATTTT
NA	TRBD2	TRBV9	TRBJ2-7	CASSLLAGGLNEQYF	TGTGCCAGCAGCTTACTAGCGGGAGGGCTCAACGAGCAGTACTTC
NA	TRBD2	TRBV7-9	TRBJ2-7	CASSTGLAPYEQYF	TGTGCCAGCAGCACGGGACTAGCCCCCTACGAGCAGTACTTC
NA	NA	TRBV5-4	TRBJ2-1	CASREYTGPPINEQFF	TGTGCCAGCAGGGAGTATACAGGACCACCAATCAATGAGCAGTTCTTC
NA	NA	TRBV11-2	TRBJ2-1	CASSKEGTGGDEQFF	TGTGCCAGCAGCAAAGAGGGCACAGGCGGGGATGAGCAGTTCTTC
once	NA	TRBV27	TRBJ1-6	CASSLGGANSPLHF	TGTGCCAGCAGTTTGGGAGGGGCGAATTCACCCCTCCACTTT
NA	TRBD2	TRBV5-1	TRBJ2-7	CASSLVLAGGSDEQYF	TGCGCCAGCAGCTTGGTCCTAGCGGGAGGTTCCGACGAGCAGTACTTC
NA	TRBD2	TRBV7-2	TRBJ2-3	CASSSRTSRDTQYF	TGTGCCAGCAGCTCTAGGACTAGCCGGGATACGCAGTATTTT
NA	NA	TRBV5-4	TRBJ1-6	CASSSRTTGPAF	TGTGCCAGCAGTTCTAGGACAACAGGCCCAGCCTTT
NA	NA	TRBV2	TRBJ2-7	CASSERYEQYF	TGTGCCAGCAGTGAGCGCTACGAGCAGTACTTC
NA	TRBD2	TRBV18	TRBJ2-3	CASSPGLAGAGDTQYF	TGTGCCAGCTCCCCGGGACTAGCGGGAGCGGGAGATACGCAGTATTTT
NA	NA	TRBV18	TRBJ1-1	CASSPVLGGFAEAFF	TGTGCCAGCTCACCAGTCCTGGGGGGTTTCGCTGAAGCTTTCTTT
NA	TRBD2	TRBV10-2	TRBJ2-5	CASRTAGSETQYF	TGCGCCAGCAGGACAGCGGGATCGGAGACCCAGTACTTC
NA	TRBD1	TRBV2	TRBJ1-2	CASSKQGGKDYGYTF	TGTGCCAGCAGTAAACAGGGGGGTAAAGACTATGGCTACACCTTC
NA	NA	TRBV5-6	TRBJ1-3	CASTQLSGNTIYF	TGTGCCAGCACACAGCTCTCTGGAAACACCATATATTTT
NA	NA	TRBV19	TRBJ2-1	CASSITQANEQFF	TGTGCCAGTAGTATCACACAGGCCAATGAGCAGTTCTTC
NA	TRBD2	TRBV9	TRBJ2-3	CASSLRDYYTDTQYF	TGTGCCAGCAGCCTCCGGGACTATTACACAGATACGCAGTATTTT
NA	TRBD2	TRBV7-6	TRBJ2-1	CASSSVLTSGSSEQFF	TGTGCCAGCAGCTCCGTGCTGACTAGCGGGAGCTCTGAGCAGTTCTTC
NA	NA	TRBV15	TRBJ2-7	CATSNAGNDHQYF	TGTGCCACCAGCAACGCAGGGAACGATCATCAGTACTTC
NA	NA	TRBV20-1	TRBJ2-1	CSAGPRAEQFF	TGCAGTGCTGGTCCGAGGGCTGAGCAGTTCTTC
NA	TRBD2	TRBV18	TRBJ2-3	CASSGLAGASGQQYF	TGTGCCAGTTCCGGACTAGCGGGAGCCAGTGGGCAGCAGTATTTT
NA	NA	TRBV4-3	TRBJ2-5	CASSQGTLTSETQYF	TGCGCCAGCAGCCAAGGTACGCTAACCTCGGAGACCCAGTACTTC
once	NA	TRBV19	TRBJ1-2	CASSPTGGSGYTF	TGTGCCAGTAGTCCGACGGGAGGCTCTGGCTACACCTTC
once	NA	TRBV23-1	TRBJ2-3	CASSQGGGEPPSSTDTQYF	TGCGCCAGCAGTCAAGGAGGGGGCGAACCACCCTCTAGCACAGATACGCAGTATTTT
NA	NA	TRBV7-3	TRBJ2-3	CASSPGGTDTQYF	TGTGCCAGCAGCCCCGGGGGCACAGATACGCAGTATTTT
NA	NA	TRBV11-2	TRBJ1-1	CASSTDRNTEAFF	TGTGCCAGCAGCACTGACAGGAACACTGAAGCTTTCTTT
NA	TRBD1	TRBV18	TRBJ1-1	CASSPRTGEMNTEAFF	TGTGCCAGCTCACCTCGGACAGGGGAAATGAACACTGAAGCTTTCTTT
NA	TRBD2	TRBV5-5	TRBJ2-3	CASSLLADTQYF	TGTGCCAGCAGCTTACTAGCGGATACGCAGTATTTT